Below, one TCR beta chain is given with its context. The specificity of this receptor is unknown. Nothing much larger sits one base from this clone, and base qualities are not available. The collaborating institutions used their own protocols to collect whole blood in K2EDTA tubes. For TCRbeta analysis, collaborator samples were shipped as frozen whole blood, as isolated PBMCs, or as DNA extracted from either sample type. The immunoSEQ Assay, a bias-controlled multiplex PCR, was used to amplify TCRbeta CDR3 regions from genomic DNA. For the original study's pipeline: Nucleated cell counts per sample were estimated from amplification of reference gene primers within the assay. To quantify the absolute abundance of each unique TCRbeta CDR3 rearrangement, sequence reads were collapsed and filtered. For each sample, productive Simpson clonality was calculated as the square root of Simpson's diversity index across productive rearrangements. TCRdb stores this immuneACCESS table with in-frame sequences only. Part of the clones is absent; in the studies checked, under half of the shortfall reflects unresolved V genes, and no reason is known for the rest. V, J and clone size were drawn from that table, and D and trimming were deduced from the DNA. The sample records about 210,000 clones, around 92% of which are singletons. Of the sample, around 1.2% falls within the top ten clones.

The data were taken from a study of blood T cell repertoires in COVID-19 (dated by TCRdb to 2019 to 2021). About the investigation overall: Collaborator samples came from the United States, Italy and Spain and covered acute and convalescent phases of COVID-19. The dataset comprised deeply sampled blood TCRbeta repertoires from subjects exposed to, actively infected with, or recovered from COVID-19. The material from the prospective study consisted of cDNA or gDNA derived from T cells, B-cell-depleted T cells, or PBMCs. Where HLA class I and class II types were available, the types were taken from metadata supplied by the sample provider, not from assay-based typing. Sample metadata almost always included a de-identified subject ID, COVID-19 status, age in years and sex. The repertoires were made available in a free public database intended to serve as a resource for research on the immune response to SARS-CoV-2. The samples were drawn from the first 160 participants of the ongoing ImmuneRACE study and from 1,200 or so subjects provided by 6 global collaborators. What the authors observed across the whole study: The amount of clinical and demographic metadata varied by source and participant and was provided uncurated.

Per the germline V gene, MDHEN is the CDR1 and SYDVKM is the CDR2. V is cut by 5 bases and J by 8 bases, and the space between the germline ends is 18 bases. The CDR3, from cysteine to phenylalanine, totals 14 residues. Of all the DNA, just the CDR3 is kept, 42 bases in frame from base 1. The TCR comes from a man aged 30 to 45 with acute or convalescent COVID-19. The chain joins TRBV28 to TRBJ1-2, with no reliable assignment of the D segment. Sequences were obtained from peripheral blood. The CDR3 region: CASSPYLTAEGYTF. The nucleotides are TGTGCCAGCAGTCCATACCTAACGGCGGAGGGCTACACCTTC.